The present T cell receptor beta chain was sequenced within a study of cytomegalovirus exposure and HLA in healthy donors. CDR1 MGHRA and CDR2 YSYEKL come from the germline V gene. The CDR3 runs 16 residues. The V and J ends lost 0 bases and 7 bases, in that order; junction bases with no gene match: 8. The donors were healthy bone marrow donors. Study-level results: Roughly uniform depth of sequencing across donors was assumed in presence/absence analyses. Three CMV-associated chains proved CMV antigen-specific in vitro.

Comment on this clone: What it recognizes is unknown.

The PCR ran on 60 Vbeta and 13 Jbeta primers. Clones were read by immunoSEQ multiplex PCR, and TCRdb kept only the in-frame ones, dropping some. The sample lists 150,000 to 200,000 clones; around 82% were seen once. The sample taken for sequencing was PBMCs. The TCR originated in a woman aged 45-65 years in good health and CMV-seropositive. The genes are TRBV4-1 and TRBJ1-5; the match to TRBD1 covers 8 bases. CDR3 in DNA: TGCGCCAGCAGCCAAGAGACCGGGACAGGTCAACAGCCCCAGCATTTT. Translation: CASSQETGTGQQPQHF.